This is a list of T cell receptor beta chains from one sample in a study of early T cells in non-severe SARS-CoV-2 infection. TCRdb reanalysed the 5' RACE reads using MiXCR and keeps one entry per CDR3 protein. The sample gives tens of thousands of distinct CDR3 sequences, roughly 11% of which show up once; 3% to 4% is in the top ten. The sample consisted of whole blood. These receptors originate from an adult who was a healthcare worker with PCR-confirmed SARS-CoV-2 infection or an uninfected control (not recorded which). Each CDR3 is given with its conserved first and last residue. A D gene is named only where the DNA matches it firmly. Some rows have no size entry. The others give once, few or many, or a class for an expanded clone.

j_call: TRBJ2-1
clone_size: many
d_call: NA
v_call: TRBV20-1
cdr3_aa: CSARVIQWNEQFF
cdr3_nt: TGCAGTGCTAGAGTGATACAATGGAATGAGCAGTTCTTC

j_call: TRBJ2-3
clone_size: NA
d_call: TRBD1
v_call: TRBV10-3
cdr3_aa: CAISELGTALTDTQYF
cdr3_nt: TGTGCCATCAGTGAATTAGGGACAGCTTTAACAGATACGCAGTATTTT

j_call: TRBJ2-1
clone_size: many
d_call: TRBD2
v_call: TRBV12-3/TRBV12-4
cdr3_aa: CASNPGTTGLAGEYNEQFF
cdr3_nt: TGTGCCAGCAACCCGGGAACAACTGGACTAGCGGGAGAATACAATGAGCAGTTCTTC

j_call: TRBJ2-7
clone_size: few
d_call: TRBD1
v_call: TRBV27
cdr3_aa: CASSPTRDRSYEQYF
cdr3_nt: TGTGCCAGCAGTCCTACGCGGGACAGGTCCTACGAGCAGTACTTC

j_call: TRBJ1-5
clone_size: few
d_call: TRBD1
v_call: TRBV10-3
cdr3_aa: CAISELMTGDSQPQHF
cdr3_nt: TGTGCCATCAGTGAGTTGATGACAGGGGATTCTCAGCCCCAGCATTTT

j_call: TRBJ2-7
clone_size: NA
d_call: TRBD2
v_call: TRBV18
cdr3_aa: CASSRLADVMQQYF
cdr3_nt: TGTGCCAGCTCACGTCTAGCGGATGTGATGCAGCAGTACTTC

j_call: TRBJ1-5
clone_size: many
d_call: TRBD1
v_call: TRBV2
cdr3_aa: CASMTDRGNQPQHF
cdr3_nt: TGTGCCAGCATGACGGACAGGGGCAATCAGCCCCAGCATTTT

j_call: TRBJ2-1
clone_size: many
d_call: NA
v_call: TRBV7-8
cdr3_aa: CASSLPGSGTHMSNEQFF
cdr3_nt: TGTGCCAGCAGCTTACCCGGGAGTGGGACGCACATGAGTAATGAGCAGTTCTTC

j_call: TRBJ1-4
clone_size: few
d_call: NA
v_call: TRBV27
cdr3_aa: CASTVHSNNEKLFF
cdr3_nt: TGTGCCAGCACAGTGCACAGTAATAATGAAAAACTGTTTTTT

j_call: TRBJ2-4
clone_size: NA
d_call: TRBD2
v_call: TRBV20-1
cdr3_aa: CSARDGLAGRILAKNIQYF
cdr3_nt: TGCAGTGCTAGAGATGGACTAGCGGGACGGATCCTAGCCAAAAACATTCAGTACTTC

j_call: TRBJ1-4
clone_size: few
d_call: TRBD1
v_call: TRBV3-1
cdr3_aa: CASSPGQGAYEKLFF
cdr3_nt: TGTGCCAGCAGCCCGGGACAGGGGGCTTATGAAAAACTGTTTTTT

j_call: TRBJ2-5
clone_size: many
d_call: TRBD2
v_call: TRBV20-1
cdr3_aa: CSASSLAGVRGAKETQYF
cdr3_nt: TGCAGTGCTAGTTCGCTAGCGGGAGTGAGGGGGGCCAAAGAGACCCAGTACTTC

j_call: TRBJ2-1
clone_size: few
d_call: NA
v_call: TRBV5-6
cdr3_aa: CASSLEAGFSYNEQFF
cdr3_nt: TGTGCCAGCAGCTTGGAGGCAGGTTTTTCCTACAATGAGCAGTTCTTC

j_call: TRBJ2-5
clone_size: many
d_call: TRBD1
v_call: TRBV5-1
cdr3_aa: CASSLDPGGRETQYF
cdr3_nt: TGCGCCAGCAGCTTGGATCCAGGGGGTCGAGAGACCCAGTACTTC

j_call: TRBJ2-7
clone_size: many
d_call: TRBD1
v_call: TRBV5-1
cdr3_aa: CASSPTGSYEQYF
cdr3_nt: TGCGCCAGCAGCCCGACAGGGTCCTACGAGCAGTACTTC